These T cell receptor beta chains were read from a single sample in a study of T-cell memory formation after mild COVID-19. TCRdb called the 5' RACE reads again in MiXCR, with one record for every CDR3 protein. The data show some 410,000 distinct CDR3 sequences, around a quarter seen once. Material: PBMCs or a T cell subset sorted from them (not recorded which). These receptors originate from an adult woman who had mild COVID-19 (a few samples of this study predate the infection). Cell type and time point are not known. The CDR3 runs from the conserved cysteine through the conserved F or W. The D gene is left open where the match is weak. Clone size is not always given. Where it is, it says once, few, many or a class for expanded clones.

D: TRBD2; size: NA; J: TRBJ2-7; V: TRBV7-3; CDR3: CASSLPTTSGPYEQYF; DNA: TGTGCCAGCAGCTTGCCGACGACTAGCGGCCCCTACGAGCAGTACTTC
D: TRBD2; size: NA; J: TRBJ2-1; V: TRBV6-2/TRBV6-3; CDR3: CASSYSPGTSGRYNEQFF; DNA: TGTGCCAGCAGTTACTCCCCCGGTACTAGCGGGAGGTACAATGAGCAGTTCTTC
D: NA; size: few; J: TRBJ2-1; V: TRBV7-2; CDR3: CASSFREMGYNEQFF; DNA: TGTGCCAGCAGCTTCAGGGAGATGGGCTACAATGAGCAGTTCTTC
D: NA; size: NA; J: TRBJ2-3; V: TRBV9; CDR3: CASSVGTSRSTDTQYF; DNA: TGTGCCAGCAGCGTAGGGACTTCACGGAGCACAGATACGCAGTATTTT
D: TRBD2; size: NA; J: TRBJ2-3; V: TRBV9; CDR3: CASSGRVNYAGGLPTDTQYF; DNA: TGTGCCAGCAGCGGAAGGGTCAATTACGCGGGAGGGCTTCCTACAGATACGCAGTATTTT
D: TRBD2; size: NA; J: TRBJ2-5; V: TRBV7-2; CDR3: CASSSPFVLAGGETQYF; DNA: TGTGCCAGCAGCTCGCCGTTCGTTCTAGCGGGAGGAGAGACCCAGTACTTC
D: TRBD2; size: NA; J: TRBJ2-1; V: TRBV20-1; CDR3: CSASSMTSWDEQFF; DNA: TGCAGTGCTAGTAGTATGACTAGCTGGGATGAGCAGTTCTTC
D: NA; size: NA; J: TRBJ1-2; V: TRBV2; CDR3: CASRESSSFDGYTF; DNA: TGTGCCAGCAGGGAGTCTTCAAGTTTCGATGGCTACACCTTC
D: NA; size: NA; J: TRBJ2-2; V: TRBV12-3/TRBV12-4; CDR3: CASSMRGRTGAGELFF; DNA: TGTGCCAGCAGCATGAGAGGGAGAACGGGCGCCGGGGAGCTGTTTTTT
D: NA; size: few; J: TRBJ2-5; V: TRBV4-2; CDR3: CASSQESVQETQYF; DNA: TGTGCCAGCAGCCAAGAAAGCGTACAAGAGACCCAGTACTTC
D: TRBD1; size: NA; J: TRBJ1-1; V: TRBV7-2; CDR3: CASSSGQGAGGTEAFF; DNA: TGTGCCAGCAGCTCGGGACAGGGGGCAGGTGGGACTGAAGCTTTCTTT
D: NA; size: NA; J: TRBJ2-1; V: TRBV7-4; CDR3: CASEPPGSQILGDEQFF; DNA: TGTGCCAGCGAACCTCCAGGGTCCCAGATCCTGGGCGATGAGCAGTTCTTC
D: TRBD1; size: NA; J: TRBJ1-2; V: TRBV27; CDR3: CASSYHRGNYGYTF; DNA: TGTGCCAGCAGTTATCACAGGGGCAACTATGGCTACACCTTC
D: NA; size: NA; J: TRBJ1-2; V: TRBV7-9; CDR3: CASSSTQTGTIGGYTF; DNA: TGTGCCAGCAGCTCCACCCAGACGGGAACGATCGGTGGCTACACCTTC
D: TRBD1; size: few; J: TRBJ1-1; V: TRBV6-5; CDR3: CATTRGSMNTEAFF; DNA: TGTGCCACGACCAGGGGGTCGATGAACACTGAAGCTTTCTTT